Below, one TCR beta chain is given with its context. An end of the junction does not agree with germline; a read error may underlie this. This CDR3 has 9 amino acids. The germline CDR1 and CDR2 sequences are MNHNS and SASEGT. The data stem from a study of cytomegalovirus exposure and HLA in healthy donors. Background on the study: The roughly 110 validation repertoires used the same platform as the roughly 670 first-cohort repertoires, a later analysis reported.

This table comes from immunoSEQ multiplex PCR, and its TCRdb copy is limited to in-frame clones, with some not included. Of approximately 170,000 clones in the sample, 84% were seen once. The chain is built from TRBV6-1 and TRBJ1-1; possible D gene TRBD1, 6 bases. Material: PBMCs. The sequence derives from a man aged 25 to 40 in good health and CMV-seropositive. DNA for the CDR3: TGTGCCAGCAAGGGAAAGACAGGATTT. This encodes CASKGKTGF.